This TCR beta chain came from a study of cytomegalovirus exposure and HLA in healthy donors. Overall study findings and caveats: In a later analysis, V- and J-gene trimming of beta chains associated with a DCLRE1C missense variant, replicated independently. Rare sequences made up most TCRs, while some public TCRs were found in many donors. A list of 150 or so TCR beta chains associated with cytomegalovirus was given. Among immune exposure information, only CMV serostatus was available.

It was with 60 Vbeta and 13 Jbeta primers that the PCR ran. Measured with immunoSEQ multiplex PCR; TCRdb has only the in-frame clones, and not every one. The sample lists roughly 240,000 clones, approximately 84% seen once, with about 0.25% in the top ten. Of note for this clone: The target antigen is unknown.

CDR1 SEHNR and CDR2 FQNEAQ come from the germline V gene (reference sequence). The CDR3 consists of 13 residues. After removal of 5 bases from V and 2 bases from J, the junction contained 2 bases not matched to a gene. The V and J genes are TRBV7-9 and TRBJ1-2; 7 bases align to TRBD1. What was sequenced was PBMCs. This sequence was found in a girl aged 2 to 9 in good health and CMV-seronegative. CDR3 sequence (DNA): TGTGCCAGCAGCCGGGGACAGAACTATGGCTACACCTTC. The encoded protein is CASSRGQNYGYTF.